The present TCR beta chain was sequenced within a study of response to subunit inactivated influenza vaccine. TCRdb independently ran MiXCR on the RT-PCR reads; one entry per CDR3 protein. The table includes about 540,000 distinct CDR3 sequences, roughly a quarter detected once. Looked up from germline, CDR1 is MNHNY and CDR2 is SVGAGI (reference sequence). Trimming left V 2 bases short and J 4 bases short, with 9 bases between. This CDR3 region has 13 residues. These data were also reused for a study on T cells expressing NK-cell markers. As that report states: The TCR beta cDNA came from 5'RACE template switching with UMIs. The TCR beta repertoires were obtained from sorted CD3+CD56+NKG2C+, CD3+CD56+NKG2C- and CD3+CD56-NKG2C+ T cells. Most of the eight sequenced donors tested HCMV-seropositive; one tested seronegative. Dominant NKG2C+ clonotypes made up about 1.0-7.0% of CD8+ T cells in about six donors.

The V call is TRBV6-6, the J call TRBJ2-7, with D uncertain. The sequencing used CD4+ T cells sorted from PBMCs, collected 12 days after vaccination. This TCR came from a man aged 45-65 years who received an inactivated influenza vaccine. This chain's CDR3 is CASSYANLYEQYF. CDR3 DNA: TGTGCCAGCAGTTACGCCAATTTGTACGAGCAGTACTTC.